This T cell receptor (beta chain) stems from a study of T cell responses to AZD1222 COVID-19 vaccine. General study points: Donors were mostly white British, more females; clonal diversity possibly underestimated. Repertoires in all cases were sampled only once the peak T cell response had passed.

The table came from immunoSEQ multiplex PCR; TCRdb's copy has only in-frame clones and leaves some out. The sample includes around 150,000 clones, over 90% seen only once; the top ten take roughly 2.2%. Comments on this clone: As yet, its antigen is unknown.

The V gene's germline CDR1 is SGHRS and CDR2 YFSETQ. This CDR3 contains 13 residues. The ends were cut back, 5 bases at V and 0 bases at J, with 8 bases in the middle. The receptor was isolated from an adult in good health. J is TRBJ1-1 and V is TRBV5-1; D is uncertain. The starting material was peripheral blood, obtained on day 0 of AZD1222 vaccination. Written as DNA, the CDR3 is TGCGCCAGCAGTCAGAGAATGAACACTGAAGCTTTCTTT. Translated: CASSQRMNTEAFF.